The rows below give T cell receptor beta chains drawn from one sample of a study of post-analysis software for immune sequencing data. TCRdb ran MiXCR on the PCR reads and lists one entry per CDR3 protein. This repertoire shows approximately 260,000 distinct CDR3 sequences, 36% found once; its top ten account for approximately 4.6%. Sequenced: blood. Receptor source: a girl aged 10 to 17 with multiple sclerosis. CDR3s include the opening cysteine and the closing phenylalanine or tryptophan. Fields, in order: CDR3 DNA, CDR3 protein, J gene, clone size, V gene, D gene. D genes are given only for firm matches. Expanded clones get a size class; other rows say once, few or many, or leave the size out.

TGTGCCAGCACCTCGACAGGGTGGGTATCCTACAATGAGCAGTTCTTC	CASTSTGWVSYNEQFF	TRBJ2-1	many	TRBV6-1	TRBD1
TGCAGTGCTCGCCGCGGAGGGATGGGCTCCTACGAGCAGTACTTC	CSARRGGMGSYEQYF	TRBJ2-7	-	TRBV20-1	-
TGTGCCAGCAGAGACTCTACAAGGGGGAGGACTGAAGCTTTCTTT	CASRDSTRGRTEAFF	TRBJ1-1	-	TRBV27	-
TGTGCCAGCAGCCGGGCTAGCGGGGGAACCACAGATACGCAGTATTTT	CASSRASGGTTDTQYF	TRBJ2-3	-	TRBV7-2	TRBD2
TGTGCCAGCAGCCAGGGACAGGCCTATGGCTACACCTTC	CASSQGQAYGYTF	TRBJ1-2	-	TRBV14	TRBD1
TGCAGTGCTCCCCTGTCAGCAGATACGCAGTATTTT	CSAPLSADTQYF	TRBJ2-3	-	TRBV20-1	-
TGCAGTGCTAGAAGTAGGTTGAACACTGAAGCTTTCTTT	CSARSRLNTEAFF	TRBJ1-1	few	TRBV20-1	-
TGTGCCAGCAGCTACGGGACAGGGGACCATGAGCAGTTCTTC	CASSYGTGDHEQFF	TRBJ2-1	many	TRBV6-6	TRBD1
TGTGCCAGCAGCCGCAGGGACTTGGATTTCACAGATACGCAGTATTTT	CASSRRDLDFTDTQYF	TRBJ2-3	few	TRBV7-2	-
TGTGCCACCAGTGACAGCAACTATGGCTACACCTTC	CATSDSNYGYTF	TRBJ1-2	many	TRBV24-1	-
TGTGCCAGCAGTCGCGACAGGGTATCAGATACGCAGTATTTT	CASSRDRVSDTQYF	TRBJ2-3	many	TRBV3-1	TRBD1
TGTGCTAGTGGTTTGGTACGCGACGGGGAATGCGGGACAGATACGCAGTATTTT	CASGLVRDGECGTDTQYF	TRBJ2-3	-	TRBV12-5	-